This entry describes one T cell receptor (beta chain). Its matching antigen is unknown. These data are taken from a study of cytomegalovirus exposure and HLA in healthy donors. Study-level information: Among about 179 million T cells, an earlier analysis found about 100 million unique TCR beta sequences. Overall study results and limits: Segments of the TCR beta V type were, in most cases, productive about 87% or about 30% of the time in an earlier analysis. Common viral pathogens seemed, in a later analysis, to connect with several of the most significant clusters.

Germline V gene sequence: CDR1 LNHNV, CDR2 YYDKDF (reference sequence). Trimming took 2 bases from V and 9 from J, leaving 8 bases between them. The CDR3 has 12 residues. Primers included in the PCR were 60 Vbeta and 13 Jbeta primers. Under the authors' procedure: It was a later analysis that counted 79 million or so unique TCR beta chains, of which some 9.9 million were shared. TCRdb's copy holds only in-frame clones and misses some; the assay was immunoSEQ multiplex PCR. V and J calls and clone size are as listed in that table; D and trimming were resolved from the DNA. The sample lists under 200,000 clones, roughly 80% seen once, with less than 2.5% in the top ten.

Sequencing was done on a sample of PBMCs. V is TRBV15 and J is TRBJ1-5, with D perhaps TRBD1 (6 bases). This sequence was found in a male donor in good health and CMV-seronegative. The CDR3 here is CATSRTTGPQHF. The CDR3 DNA is TGTGCCACCAGCAGAACGACAGGGCCCCAGCATTTT.